Shown below are 3 T cell receptor beta chains from a single sample sequenced in a study of T-cell reconstitution after alpha-beta-depleted transplantation in children listed by TCRdb under 2016. The library was made by PCR. Reads for this sample came from an Illumina HiSeq 2500. Molecular barcoding was employed in the preparation of TCR libraries, with unique molecular identifiers being used to normalize TCRbeta repertoire quantification. TCRdb reanalyzed the raw reads on its own, using fastp at Q25 for trimming and MiXCR for clone calling, and kept in-frame beta chains. For every CDR3 protein sequence, its rows merge into one entry that carries the most common genes and DNA. This sample lists about 290,000 distinct CDR3 sequences; around 7.1% were detected once. Jointly, the top ten make up 9.1% of the sample. Their target antigens are unknown. What the research found in general, with its limitations: The frequencies of hyperexpanded clones fell over the following months, and after one year, T-cell counts and TCRbeta diversity were mostly attributed to newly produced T cells.

The sample's treatment or condition label is to be understood as: allogeneic hematopoietic cell transplantation with graft depleted of TCRalphabeta T cells and CD19 B cells. The input for sequencing was peripheral blood, taken 360 days after TCRalphabeta/CD19-depleted stem cell transplant. The receptors come from a female patient aged 2-10 years who had a stem cell transplant for Fanconi anemia, so the T cells may come from the graft donor.

This clonotype was seen many times. The chain links TRBV2 to TRBJ2-5; 7 nucleotides match TRBD1. The V gene's germline CDR1 is SNHLY and CDR2 FYNNEI. V dropped 4 bases and J dropped 1; count of bases not matched to a gene: 6. This CDR3 is 15 amino acids long. The CDR3 DNA sequence: TGTGCCAGCAGTGGTACAGGGGTATTCCAAGAGACCCAGTACTTC. Translated, it gives CASSGTGVFQETQYF.

The sample holds many counts of this clonotype. This chain uses TRBV5-1 with TRBJ2-7; D perhaps matches TRBD2 (5 bases). The CDR3 length is 14 residues. V lost 4 bases and J 4 bases, leaving 15 bases between the germline ends. Germline-derived CDR1 and CDR2 are SGHRS and YFSETQ. In DNA, the CDR3 is TGCGCCAGCAGCGGGTCCGTCGGGGAATACGAGCAGTACTTC. This sequence encodes CASSGSVGEYEQYF. The whole variable domain, filled in from reference TRBV5-1 and TRBJ2-7, reads KAGVTQTPRYLIKTRGQQVTLSCSPISGHRSVSWYQQTPGQGLQFLFEYFSETQRNKGNFPGRFSGRQFSNSRSEMNVSTLELGDSALYLCASSGSVGEYEQYFGPGTRLTVT.

This clonotype was found many times. This chain uses TRBV6-5 with TRBJ2-2; 12 bases are shared with TRBD2. The V segment lost 6 bases and the J segment 9 bases; nucleotides outside the gene matches: 8. Germline assignment: CDR1 MNHEY and CDR2 SVGAGI. The CDR3 is made up of 15 amino acids. As DNA, the CDR3 is TGTGCCAGCAGGTTAACTAGCGGGGGGATTTGGGAGCTGTTTTTT. Its translation: CASRLTSGGIWELFF.